The 12 T cell receptor beta chains below were found in one sample sequenced in a study of brain T cells in children with intractable seizures (dated by TCRdb to about 2021). Libraries were prepared through the immunoSEQ multiplex PCR assay. TCRdb retrieved this table from immuneACCESS and kept in-frame rearrangements only. Not all clones are present; in checked studies, unresolved V genes account for under half, and no reason is known for the remainder. The sample table shows 340,000 or so clones, and about 93% are seen once. The biggest ten clones account for around 5% of the sample. The time point tag for this specimen amounts to: blood from clinic visit 5 months post-surgery; TSC patient then seizure free. Sequencing was performed on peripheral blood, taken approximately 5 months after surgery. The origin of the receptors is a boy in the first two years of life with tuberous sclerosis and intractable seizures.

This chain uses TRBV6-6 with TRBJ2-3; D tentatively fits TRBD1 or TRBD2 (5 bases each). The V gene lost 5 bases and the J gene lost 1 base, with 16 bases spanning the gap. This CDR3 region has 16 residues. Germline CDR1 reads MNHNY; CDR2 reads SVGAGI (reference sequence). The CDR3 bases are TGTGCCAGCAGTCGAAGCAGGGTGGAGGGCACAGATACGCAGTATTTT. Translated: CASSRSRVEGTDTQYF.

This chain connects TRBV24-1 to TRBJ1-2, with D perhaps TRBD1 (5 bases). This CDR3 is 14 amino acids long. CDR1 is KGHDR, CDR2 SFDVKD, per germline. Trimming left V 4 bases short and J 2 bases short, with 10 bases between. CDR3: CATSDLDKNYGYTF. In DNA form, the CDR3 reads TGTGCCACCAGTGACCTGGACAAAAACTATGGCTACACCTTC.

The chain carries TRBV30 and TRBJ1-2, with unresolved D. The germline CDR1 and CDR2 sequences are GTSNPN and SVGIG (reference sequence). The CDR3 covers 13 residues. V dropped 1 base and J dropped 4 bases, with 10 bases sitting between them. The CDR3 bases are TGTGCCTGGAGTGAACAGATGTCCTATGGCTACACCTTC. Translated: CAWSEQMSYGYTF.

The V and J genes are TRBV25-1 and TRBJ1-2; 8 bases match TRBD1. The V gene end was trimmed by 6 bases and the J gene end by 7 bases; junction bases not matched to a gene: 7. Germline CDR1 and CDR2: MGHDK and SYGVNS. The CDR3 has 13 amino acids. The CDR3 nucleotides are TGTGCCAGCAGAATAACAGGGGGTGGTGGCTACACCTTC. Translating it yields CASRITGGGGYTF.

This chain connects TRBV20-1 to TRBJ1-1; perhaps TRBD1 as D (6 bases). This CDR3 spans 11 amino acids. Between the trimmed V and J ends, which lost 3 bases and 7 bases, there was a span of 9 bases. The germline CDR1 and CDR2 sequences are DFQATT and SNEGSKA (reference sequence). CDR3 DNA: TGCAGTGCTAGTCCAGGGGTTGAAGCTTTCTTT. This sequence encodes CSASPGVEAFF.

The rearrangement links TRBV5-6 to TRBJ2-7; 7 bases match TRBD2. Germline V gene sequence: CDR1 SGHDT, CDR2 YYEEEE. The V and J ends lost 3 bases and 0 bases, in that order; junction bases with no gene match: 6. This CDR3 has 15 amino acids. CDR3 region: CASSSGTKGSYEQYF. The CDR3, as DNA: TGTGCCAGCAGCTCCGGGACTAAAGGCTCCTACGAGCAGTACTTC.

V is TRBV10-1 and J is TRBJ1-1; D not certain. The CDR3 consists of 13 residues. Per the germline V gene, CDR1 is WNHNN and CDR2 is SYGVQD (reference sequence). The ends were cut back, 3 bases at V and 1 base at J, with 6 bases in the middle. In DNA form, the CDR3 reads TGCGCCAGCAGTGACGCCGGGAACACTGAAGCTTTCTTT. Translating it yields CASSDAGNTEAFF.

This rearrangement joins TRBV6-5 to TRBJ1-2, with 7 positions matching TRBD1. The CDR3 length is 14 residues. V gave up 4 bases and J gave up 4 bases; unmatched junction bases: 6. Germline CDR1 MNHEY, CDR2 SVGAGI. The CDR3: CASSWDRESYGYTF. The CDR3 DNA reads as TGTGCCAGCAGTTGGGACAGAGAGAGCTATGGCTACACCTTC.

The genes are TRBV5-4 and TRBJ2-2, with D perhaps matching TRBD2 (6 bases). CDR1 SGHNT and CDR2 YYREEE come from the germline V gene (reference sequence). V lost 3 bases and J lost 0, with 9 bases in between. There are 15 residues in the CDR3. The CDR3 nucleotides are TGTGCCAGCAGCTCGGGACTCGCGAACACCGGGGAGCTGTTTTTT. Translation: CASSSGLANTGELFF.

J is TRBJ1-3 and V is TRBV6-5; TRBD1 might be the D (6 bases). CDR3 length equals 14 residues. Trimming left V 6 bases short and J 0 bases short, with 9 bases between. CDR1 MNHEY and CDR2 SVGAGI come from the germline V gene. This CDR3 is CASSGQNSGNTIYF. CDR3 in DNA: TGTGCCAGCAGCGGACAGAACTCTGGAAACACCATATATTTT.

The chain couples TRBV11-2 to TRBJ1-6; D remains ambiguous. Trimming removed 5 bases from V and 9 bases from J, with 8 bases in between. This CDR3 has 12 amino acids. Germline assignment: CDR1 SGHAT and CDR2 FQNNGV. CDR3 in amino acids: CASSHMGSPLHF. Here the CDR3 DNA reads TGTGCCAGCAGCCACATGGGTTCACCCCTCCACTTT.

This rearrangement joins TRBV18 to TRBJ1-5; D remains unclear. Germline V gives CDR1 KGHSH, CDR2 LQKENI. Trimming took 2 bases from V and 3 from J, leaving 8 bases between them. The CDR3 is 14 amino acids. CDR3 in amino acids: CASSPFPANQPQHF. CDR3 DNA: TGTGCCAGCTCACCATTCCCAGCCAATCAGCCCCAGCATTTT.